This T cell receptor beta chain was sequenced for a study of blood T cell repertoires in COVID-19. Study-wide context: Material from acute and convalescent COVID-19 was sourced from the United States, Italy and Spain. PBMCs, B-cell-depleted T cells, or T cells provided the cDNA or gDNA that made up the material.

Authors' data handling: Amplification of reference gene primers provided the estimated nucleated cell counts. Generated by immunoSEQ multiplex PCR, the TCRdb table keeps only in-frame clones and is missing some. From that table come the V and J calls and clone size; the DNA was used to work out D and trimming. The table has a few hundred thousand clones, 88% seen once. The CDR3 contains 14 residues. Germline V gives CDR1 SGHTA, CDR2 FQGTGA. The ends were cut back, 2 bases at V and 0 bases at J, with 7 bases in the middle. The clonotype comes from a woman in her 30s who had recovered from COVID-19. The chain couples TRBV7-3 to TRBJ2-5; D remains unclear. Sequencing input: peripheral blood. The CDR3 loop is CASSLGPNQETQYF. The DNA for the CDR3 is TGTGCCAGCAGCTTAGGGCCGAACCAAGAGACCCAGTACTTC.